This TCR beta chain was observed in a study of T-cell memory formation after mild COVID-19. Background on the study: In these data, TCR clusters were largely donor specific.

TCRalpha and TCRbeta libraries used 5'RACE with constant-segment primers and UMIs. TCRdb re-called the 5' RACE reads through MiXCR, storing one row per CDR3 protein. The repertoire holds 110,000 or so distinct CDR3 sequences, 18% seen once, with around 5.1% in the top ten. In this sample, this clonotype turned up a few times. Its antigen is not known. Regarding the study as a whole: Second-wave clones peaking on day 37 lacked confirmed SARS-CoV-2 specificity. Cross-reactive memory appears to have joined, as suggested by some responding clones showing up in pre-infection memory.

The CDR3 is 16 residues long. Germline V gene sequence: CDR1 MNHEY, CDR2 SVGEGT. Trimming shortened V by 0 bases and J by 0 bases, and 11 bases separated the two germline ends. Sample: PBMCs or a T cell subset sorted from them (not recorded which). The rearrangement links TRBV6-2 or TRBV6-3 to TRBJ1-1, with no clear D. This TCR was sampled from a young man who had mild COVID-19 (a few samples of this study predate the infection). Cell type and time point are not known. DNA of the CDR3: TGTGCCAGCAGTTACTCGAAACAGCTCATGAACACTGAAGCTTTCTTT. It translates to CASSYSKQLMNTEAFF.